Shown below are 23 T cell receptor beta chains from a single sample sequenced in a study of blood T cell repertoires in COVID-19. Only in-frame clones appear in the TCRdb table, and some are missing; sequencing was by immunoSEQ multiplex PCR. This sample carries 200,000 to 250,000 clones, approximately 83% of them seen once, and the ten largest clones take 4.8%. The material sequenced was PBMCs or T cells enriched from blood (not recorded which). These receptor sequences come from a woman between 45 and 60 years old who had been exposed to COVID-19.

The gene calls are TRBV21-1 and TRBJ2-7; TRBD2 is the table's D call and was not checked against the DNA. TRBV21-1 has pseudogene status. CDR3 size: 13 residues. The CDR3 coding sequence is TGTGCCAGCAGCACCCGGGGGGGGGCAGCGCAGTACTTC. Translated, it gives CASSTRGGAAQYF.

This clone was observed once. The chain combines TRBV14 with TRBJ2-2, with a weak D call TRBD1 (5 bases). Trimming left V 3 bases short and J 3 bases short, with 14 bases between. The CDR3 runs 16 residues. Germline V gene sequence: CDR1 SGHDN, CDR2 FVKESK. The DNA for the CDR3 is TGTGCCAGCAGCCAGTTAACTGACAGTTACACCGGGGAGCTGTTTTTT. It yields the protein CASSQLTDSYTGELFF.

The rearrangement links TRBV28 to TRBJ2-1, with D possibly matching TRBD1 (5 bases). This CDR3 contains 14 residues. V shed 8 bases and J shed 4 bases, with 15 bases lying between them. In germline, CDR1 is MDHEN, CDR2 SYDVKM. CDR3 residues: CASGKGALYNEQFF. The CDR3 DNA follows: TGTGCCAGCGGGAAAGGGGCCTTATACAATGAGCAGTTCTTC. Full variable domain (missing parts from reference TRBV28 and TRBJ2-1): DVKVTQSSRYLVKRTGEKVFLECVQDMDHENMFWYRQDPGLGLRLIYFSYDVKMKEKGDIPEGYSVSREKKERFSLILESASTNQTSMYLCASGKGALYNEQFFGPGTRLTVL.

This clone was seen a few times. The CDR3 spells CASSYSSSRDYGYTF. The CDR3 region has the DNA TGTGCCAGCAGTTACTCAAGCAGCCGGGACTATGGCTACACCTTC. The J gene is TRBJ1-2, the V gene TRBV6-6, with D unclear. There are 15 residues in the CDR3. V lost 0 bases to trimming and J lost 3 bases, with 11 bases between them. Looked up from germline, CDR1 is MNHNY and CDR2 is SVGAGI (reference sequence).

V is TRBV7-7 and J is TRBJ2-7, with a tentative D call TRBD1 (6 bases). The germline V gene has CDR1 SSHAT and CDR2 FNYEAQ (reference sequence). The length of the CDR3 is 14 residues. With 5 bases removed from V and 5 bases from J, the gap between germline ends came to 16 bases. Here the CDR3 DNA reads TGTGCCAGCAGCCCAGCCGGACAGCCAGACGAGCAGTACTTC. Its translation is CASSPAGQPDEQYF. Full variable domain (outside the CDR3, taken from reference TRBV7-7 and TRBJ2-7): GAGVSQSPRYKVTKRGQDVTLRCDPISSHATLYWYQQALGQGPEFLTYFNYEAQPDKSGLPSDRFSAERPEGSISTLTIQRTEQRDSAMYRCASSPAGQPDEQYFGPGTRLTVT.

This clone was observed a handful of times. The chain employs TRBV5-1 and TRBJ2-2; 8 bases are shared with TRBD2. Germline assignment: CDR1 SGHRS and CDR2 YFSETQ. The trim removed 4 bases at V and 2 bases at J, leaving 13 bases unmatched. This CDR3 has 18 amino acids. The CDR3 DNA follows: TGCGCCAGCAGCCATCGTGGAGCGGGGGCCAGAAACACCGGGGAGCTGTTTTTT. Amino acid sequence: CASSHRGAGARNTGELFF. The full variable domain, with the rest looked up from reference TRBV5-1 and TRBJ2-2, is KAGVTQTPRYLIKTRGQQVTLSCSPISGHRSVSWYQQTPGQGLQFLFEYFSETQRNKGNFPGRFSGRQFSNSRSEMNVSTLELGDSALYLCASSHRGAGARNTGELFFGEGSRLTVL.

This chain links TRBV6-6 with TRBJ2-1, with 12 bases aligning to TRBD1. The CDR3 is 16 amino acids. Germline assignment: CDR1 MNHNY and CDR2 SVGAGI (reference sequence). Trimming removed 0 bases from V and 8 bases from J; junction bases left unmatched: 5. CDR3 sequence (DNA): TGTGCCAGCAGTTACTCGAGGGACAGGGGGCTGGATGAGCAGTTCTTC. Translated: CASSYSRDRGLDEQFF.

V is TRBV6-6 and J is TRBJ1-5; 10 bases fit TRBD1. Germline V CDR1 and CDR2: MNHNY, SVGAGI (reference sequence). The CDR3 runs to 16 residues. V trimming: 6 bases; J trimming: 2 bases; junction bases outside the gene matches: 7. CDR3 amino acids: CASSFPGTGGNQPQHF. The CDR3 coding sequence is TGTGCCAGCAGCTTCCCCGGGACAGGGGGCAATCAGCCCCAGCATTTT.

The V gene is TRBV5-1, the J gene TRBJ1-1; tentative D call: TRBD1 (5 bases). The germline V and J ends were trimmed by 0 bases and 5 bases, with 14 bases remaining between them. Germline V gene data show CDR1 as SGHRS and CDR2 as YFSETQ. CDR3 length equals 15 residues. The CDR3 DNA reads TGCGCCAGCAGCTTGGATGGGGCGCGGGGAACTGAAGCTTTCTTT. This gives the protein CASSLDGARGTEAFF.

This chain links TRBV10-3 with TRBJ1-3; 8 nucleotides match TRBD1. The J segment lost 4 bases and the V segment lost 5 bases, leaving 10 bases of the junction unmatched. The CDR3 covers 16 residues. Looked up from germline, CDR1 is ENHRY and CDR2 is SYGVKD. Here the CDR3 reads CAISSGQGGLGNTIYF. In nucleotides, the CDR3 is TGTGCCATCAGTAGCGGACAGGGTGGTTTGGGAAACACCATATATTTT.

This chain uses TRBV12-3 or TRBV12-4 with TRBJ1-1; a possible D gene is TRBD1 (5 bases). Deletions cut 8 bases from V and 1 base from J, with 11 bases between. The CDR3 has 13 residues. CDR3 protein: CASLGGGNTEAFF. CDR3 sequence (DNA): TGTGCCAGCTTGGGGGGAGGGAACACTGAAGCTTTCTTT.

The chain's CDR3 is CASSRGGNQPQHF. The CDR3 DNA sequence: TGTGCCAGCAGTAGAGGCGGTAATCAGCCCCAGCATTTT. The chain links TRBV2 to TRBJ1-5; D is uncertain. The V gene lost 5 bases and the J gene lost 4 bases, with 9 bases spanning the gap. Germline CDR1 is SNHLY and CDR2 is FYNNEI. The CDR3 runs 13 residues.

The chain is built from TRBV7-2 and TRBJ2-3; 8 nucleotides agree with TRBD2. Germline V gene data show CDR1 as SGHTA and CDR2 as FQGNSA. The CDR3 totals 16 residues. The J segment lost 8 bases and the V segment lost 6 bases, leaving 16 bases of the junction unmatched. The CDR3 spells CASSYPRAGEGGTQYF. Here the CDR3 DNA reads TGTGCCAGCAGTTACCCCCGAGCGGGGGAAGGGGGTACGCAGTATTTT.

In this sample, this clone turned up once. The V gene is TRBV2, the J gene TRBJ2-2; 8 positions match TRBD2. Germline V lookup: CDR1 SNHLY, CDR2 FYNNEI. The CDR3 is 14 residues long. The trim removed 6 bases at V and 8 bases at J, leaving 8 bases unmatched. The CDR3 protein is CASSSRGGVGELFF. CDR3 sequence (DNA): TGTGCCAGCAGCTCTCGGGGGGGCGTTGGGGAGCTGTTTTTT. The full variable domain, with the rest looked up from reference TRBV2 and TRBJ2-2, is EPEVTQTPSHQVTQMGQEVILRCVPISNHLYFYWYRQILGQKVEFLVSFYNNEISEKSEIFDDQFSVERPDGSNFTLKIRSTKLEDSAMYFCASSSRGGVGELFFGEGSRLTVL.

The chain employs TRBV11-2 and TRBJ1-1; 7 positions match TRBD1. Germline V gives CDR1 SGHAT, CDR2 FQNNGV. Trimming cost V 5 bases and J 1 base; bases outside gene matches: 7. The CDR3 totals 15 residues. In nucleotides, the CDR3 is TGTGCCAGCAGCCCCGGGACAGTACCGAACACTGAAGCTTTCTTT. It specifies CASSPGTVPNTEAFF.

Written as DNA, the CDR3 is TGTGCCAGCGGATTGACAGGGCGCTTCACCGGGGAGCTGTTTTTT. It yields the protein CASGLTGRFTGELFF. V and J are TRBV5-8 and TRBJ2-2; 7 bases match TRBD1. V was clipped by 7 bases and J by 4 bases; unmatched bases: 10. CDR1 is SGHTS and CDR2 is YDEGEE in the germline V gene. The CDR3 is 15 residues long.

CDR3 nucleotides: TGTGCCACCAGCAGAGATCCCTCTTCACCCCTCCACTTT. It encodes CATSRDPSSPLHF. The rearrangement links TRBV15 to TRBJ1-6; D uncertain. Trimming removed 0 bases at V and 9 bases at J, with 6 bases between. The germline V gene encodes CDR1 LNHNV and CDR2 YYDKDF (reference sequence). This CDR3 comprises 13 residues.

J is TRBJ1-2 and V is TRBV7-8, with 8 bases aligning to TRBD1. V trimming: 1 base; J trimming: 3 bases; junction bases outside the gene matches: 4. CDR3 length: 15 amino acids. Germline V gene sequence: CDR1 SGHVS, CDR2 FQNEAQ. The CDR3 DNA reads TGTGCCAGCAGCTTAGGACAGGGGAGTCACTATGGCTACACCTTC. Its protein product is CASSLGQGSHYGYTF.

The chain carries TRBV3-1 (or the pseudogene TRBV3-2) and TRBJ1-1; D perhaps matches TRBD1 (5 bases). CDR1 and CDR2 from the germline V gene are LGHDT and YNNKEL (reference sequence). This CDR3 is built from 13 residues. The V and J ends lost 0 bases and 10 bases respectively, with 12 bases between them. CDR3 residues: CASSQEGRGRAFF. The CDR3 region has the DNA TGTGCCAGCAGCCAAGAAGGGAGGGGTAGAGCTTTCTTT.

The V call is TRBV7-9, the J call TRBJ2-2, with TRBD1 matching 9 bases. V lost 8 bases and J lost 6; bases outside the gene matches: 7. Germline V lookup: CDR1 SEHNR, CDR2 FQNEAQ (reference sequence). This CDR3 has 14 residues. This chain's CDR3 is CASARGQGSGELFF. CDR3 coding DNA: TGTGCCAGCGCCCGGGGACAGGGTTCCGGGGAGCTGTTTTTT.

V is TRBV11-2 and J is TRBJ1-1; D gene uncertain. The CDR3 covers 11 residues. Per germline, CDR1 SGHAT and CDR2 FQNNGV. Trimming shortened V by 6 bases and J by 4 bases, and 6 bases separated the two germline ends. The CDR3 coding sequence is TGTGCCAGCAGTCATTTCACTGAAGCTTTCTTT. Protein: CASSHFTEAFF.

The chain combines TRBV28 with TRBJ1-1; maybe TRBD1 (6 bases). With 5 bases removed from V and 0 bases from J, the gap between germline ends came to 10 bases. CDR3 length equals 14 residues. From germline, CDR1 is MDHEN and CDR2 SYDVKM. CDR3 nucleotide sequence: TGTGCCAGCAGTGATACAGGGTTGAACACTGAAGCTTTCTTT. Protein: CASSDTGLNTEAFF.

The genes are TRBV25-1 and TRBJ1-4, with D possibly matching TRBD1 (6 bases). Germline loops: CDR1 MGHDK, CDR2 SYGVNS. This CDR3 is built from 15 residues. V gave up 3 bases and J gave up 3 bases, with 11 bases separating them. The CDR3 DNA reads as TGTGCCAGCAGTGACTTCCAGGGGTCTAATGAAAAACTGTTTTTT. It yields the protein CASSDFQGSNEKLFF.